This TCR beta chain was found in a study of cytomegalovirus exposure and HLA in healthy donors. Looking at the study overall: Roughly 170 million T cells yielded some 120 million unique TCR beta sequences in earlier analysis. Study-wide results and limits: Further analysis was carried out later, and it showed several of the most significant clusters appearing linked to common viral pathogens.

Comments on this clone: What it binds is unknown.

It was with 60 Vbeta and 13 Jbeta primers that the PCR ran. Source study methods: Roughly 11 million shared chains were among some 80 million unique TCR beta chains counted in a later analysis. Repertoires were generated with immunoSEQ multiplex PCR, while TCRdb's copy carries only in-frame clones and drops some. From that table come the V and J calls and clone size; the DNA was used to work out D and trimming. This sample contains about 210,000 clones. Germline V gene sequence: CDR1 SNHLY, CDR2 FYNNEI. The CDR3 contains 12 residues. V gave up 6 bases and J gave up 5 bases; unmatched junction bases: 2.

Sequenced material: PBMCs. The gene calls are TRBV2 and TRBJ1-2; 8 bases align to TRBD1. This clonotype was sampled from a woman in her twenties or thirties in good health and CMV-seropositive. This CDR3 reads CASRQGAYGYTF. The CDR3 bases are TGTGCCAGCAGGCAGGGGGCGTATGGCTACACCTTC.